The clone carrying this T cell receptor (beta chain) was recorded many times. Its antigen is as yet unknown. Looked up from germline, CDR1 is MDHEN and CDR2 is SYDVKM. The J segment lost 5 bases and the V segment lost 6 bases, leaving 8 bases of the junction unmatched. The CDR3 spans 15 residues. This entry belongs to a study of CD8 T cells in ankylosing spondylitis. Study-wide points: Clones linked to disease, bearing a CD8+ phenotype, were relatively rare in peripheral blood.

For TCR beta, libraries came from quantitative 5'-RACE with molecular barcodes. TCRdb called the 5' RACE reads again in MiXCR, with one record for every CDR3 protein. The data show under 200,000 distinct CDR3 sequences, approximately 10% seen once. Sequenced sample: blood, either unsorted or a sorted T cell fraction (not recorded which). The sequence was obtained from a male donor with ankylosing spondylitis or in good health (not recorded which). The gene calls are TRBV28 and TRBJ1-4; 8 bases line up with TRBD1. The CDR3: CASSPGGQANEKLFF. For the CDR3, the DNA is TGTGCCAGCAGCCCAGGGGGACAGGCGAATGAAAAACTGTTTTTT. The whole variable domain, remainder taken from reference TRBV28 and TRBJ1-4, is DVKVTQSSRYLVKRTGEKVFLECVQDMDHENMFWYRQDPGLGLRLIYFSYDVKMKEKGDIPEGYSVSREKKERFSLILESASTNQTSMYLCASSPGGQANEKLFFGSGTQLSVL.